This passage covers 18 T cell receptor beta chains from one sample sequenced in a study of cytomegalovirus exposure and HLA in healthy donors. The repertoire was sequenced with immunoSEQ multiplex PCR; TCRdb's copy has only in-frame clones and lacks some. The repertoire holds more than 95,000 clones, with around 88% as singletons. Sequencing input: PBMCs. Receptors were obtained from a man aged 18 to 35 in good health and CMV-seronegative.

V gene TRBV5-1 combines with J gene TRBJ1-1; 8 bases match TRBD1. Trimming took 6 bases from V and 2 from J; bases not matched to a gene: 6. This CDR3 region has 14 residues. CDR1 SGHRS and CDR2 YFSETQ come from the germline V gene. Here the CDR3 reads CASTAGTGNTEAFF. CDR3 nucleotide sequence: TGCGCCAGCACCGCCGGGACAGGAAACACTGAAGCTTTCTTT.

Only one count was recorded for this clone. At one of its ends the junction is not consistent with the germline gene, which may arise from a read error. The chain uses TRBV6-5 and TRBJ1-3; perhaps TRBD1 as D (5 bases). From germline, CDR1 is MNHEY and CDR2 SVGAGI. CDR3 size: 15 residues. In nucleotides, the CDR3 is TGTGCCAGCAGTTTGGGTTGGGGCTCTAGAAACACCATATATTTT. Residues: CASSLGWGSRNTIYF.

This clone was seen only a few times. V is TRBV19 and J is TRBJ1-3, with 8 bases fitting TRBD1. Germline loops: CDR1 LNHDA, CDR2 SQIVND (reference sequence). This CDR3 is built from 14 residues. Trimming removed 5 bases from V and 3 bases from J; junction bases left unmatched: 3. In nucleotides, the CDR3 is TGTGCCAGTAGTGACAGGGGACTTGGAAACACCATATATTTT. This translates into CASSDRGLGNTIYF.

The chain is built from TRBV9 and TRBJ1-2, with 7 bases fitting TRBD1. The CDR3 length is 14 residues. With V trimmed by 2 bases and J by 4 bases, 5 bases remained unmatched. From germline, CDR1 is SGDLS and CDR2 YYNGEE. The CDR3 DNA is TGTGCCAGCAGCGTTTCGGGACAGCCCTATGGCTACACCTTC. This gives the protein CASSVSGQPYGYTF.

On this clone itself: Sequence at one end of the junction differs from germline and may be a read error. This chain connects TRBV4-1 to TRBJ2-7, with 7 nucleotides matching TRBD2. Germline V CDR1 and CDR2: MGHRA, YSYEKL. This CDR3 region has 13 residues. CDR3: CASTQVAGYEQYF. The CDR3 region has the DNA TGCGCCAGCACCCAAGTAGCGGGCTACGAGCAGTACTTC.

The chain joins TRBV25-1 to TRBJ2-7; D might be TRBD1 (6 bases). Germline V gene lookup returns CDR1 MGHDK and CDR2 SYGVNS. Trimming took off 7 bases at V and 0 bases at J, with 10 bases between the two ends. The CDR3 loop spans 13 amino acids. The CDR3 sequence: CASNGDTSYEQYF. The CDR3 bases are TGTGCCAGCAATGGGGACACCTCCTACGAGCAGTACTTC.

The sample holds one count of this clone. The rearrangement links TRBV18 to TRBJ2-7; no clear D gene. CDR1 KGHSH and CDR2 LQKENI come from the germline V gene. The CDR3 runs 15 residues. Trimming cost V 6 bases and J 1 base, with 16 bases left between them. CDR3 bases: TGTGCCAGCTCTTCACGACCGGGTAGATCCTACGAGCAGTACTTC. It translates to CASSSRPGRSYEQYF.

The chain couples TRBV29-1 to TRBJ2-2, with D perhaps matching TRBD2 (6 bases). The CDR3 runs 15 residues. V was clipped by 2 bases and J by 5 bases, with 15 bases between them. Germline CDR1 SQVTM, CDR2 ANQGSEA. CDR3 coding DNA: TGCAGCGTTGAACCTGCTCTAGCGACGACCGGGGAGCTGTTTTTT. Translated, it gives CSVEPALATTGELFF.

This chain joins TRBV28 and TRBJ1-5; D is ambiguous. Germline loops: CDR1 MDHEN, CDR2 SYDVKM. V lost 7 bases, J lost 6 bases, and 13 bases lay in between. CDR3 length: 13 amino acids. Here the CDR3 reads CASNRGVSQPQHF. For the CDR3, the DNA is TGTGCCAGCAATCGGGGAGTTAGTCAGCCCCAGCATTTT. Full variable domain (missing parts from reference TRBV28 and TRBJ1-5): DVKVTQSSRYLVKRTGEKVFLECVQDMDHENMFWYRQDPGLGLRLIYFSYDVKMKEKGDIPEGYSVSREKKERFSLILESASTNQTSMYLCASNRGVSQPQHFGDGTRLSIL.

The genes are TRBV6-5 and TRBJ2-3, with D hard to call. This CDR3 is built from 14 residues. CDR1 and CDR2 from the germline V gene are MNHEY and SVGAGI. Between the trimmed V and J ends, which lost 6 bases and 4 bases, there was a span of 14 bases. The CDR3 DNA follows: TGTGCCAGCAGGCTTTATAGTCTCGCAGATACGCAGTATTTT. It encodes CASRLYSLADTQYF.

This clone showed up just a few times. The chain recombines TRBV5-4 with TRBJ2-1; the D gene is possibly TRBD2 (6 bases). V shed 4 bases and J shed 6 bases, with 14 bases lying between them. Germline CDR1 is SGHNT and CDR2 is YYREEE (reference sequence). The CDR3 runs 14 residues. CDR3 in DNA: TGTGCCAGCAGCCTGCGGGACTCCATCAATGAGCAGTTCTTC. Protein: CASSLRDSINEQFF.

The chain links TRBV7-8 to TRBJ1-5; D gene uncertain. This CDR3 is 15 amino acids long. V lost 0 bases, J lost 4 bases, and 10 bases lay in between. Germline V gene lookup returns CDR1 SGHVS and CDR2 FQNEAQ. The CDR3 DNA reads TGTGCCAGCAGCTTAGCAGCCGGGAGAAATCAGCCCCAGCATTTT. It is translated as CASSLAAGRNQPQHF.

The chain uses TRBV6-1 and TRBJ2-5; 10 bases map to TRBD2. V shed 6 bases and J 4 bases; nucleotides not matched to a gene: 5. Germline-derived CDR1 and CDR2 are MNHNS and SASEGT. The CDR3 runs 14 residues. The CDR3 DNA reads as TGTGCCAGCAGGAGACTAGCGGGTGCAGAGACCCAGTACTTC. Amino acid sequence: CASRRLAGAETQYF.

J is TRBJ1-5 and V is TRBV10-2; D might be TRBD1 (6 bases). Germline V lookup: CDR1 WSHSY, CDR2 SAAADI. V was trimmed by 4 bases and J by 0 bases, leaving 10 bases between them. The CDR3 is made up of 15 amino acids. CDR3 sequence: CASSGTEYSNQPQHF. CDR3 DNA: TGCGCCAGCAGTGGGACAGAATATAGCAATCAGCCCCAGCATTTT.

The sample holds one count of this clone. V gene TRBV25-1 combines with J gene TRBJ1-2, with TRBD1 matching over 8 bases. Germline loops: CDR1 MGHDK, CDR2 SYGVNS. CDR3 size: 18 residues. V was pared by 1 base and J by 2 bases, with 12 bases of the junction left unmatched. This CDR3 is CASSELMDRERLNYGYTF. DNA of the CDR3: TGTGCCAGCAGTGAATTGATGGACAGGGAGAGGTTAAACTATGGCTACACCTTC.

The chain recombines TRBV7-6 with TRBJ2-1; 11 bases are shared with TRBD2. Trimming removed 5 bases from V and 6 bases from J; junction bases left unmatched: 15. The CDR3 sequence is 18 residues long. Germline-derived CDR1 and CDR2 are SGHVS and FNYEAQ. The CDR3 DNA reads TGTGCCAGCAGCCACGGATTGTTAGCGGGGGGGACCGTCAATGAGCAGTTCTTC. Residues: CASSHGLLAGGTVNEQFF.

V gene TRBV30 combines with J gene TRBJ1-1, with 10 positions matching TRBD1. This CDR3 comprises 15 residues. Germline CDR1 is GTSNPN and CDR2 is SVGIG (reference sequence). V was clipped by 3 bases and J by 5 bases; unmatched bases: 9. CDR3 nucleotide sequence: TGTGCCTGGAGACCCCGGGACAGGGGCCAGACTGAAGCTTTCTTT. The encoded protein is CAWRPRDRGQTEAFF.

The rearrangement links TRBV11-2 to TRBJ1-6; D gene ambiguous. Germline assignment: CDR1 SGHAT and CDR2 FQNNGV. Between the trimmed V and J ends, which lost 6 bases and 8 bases, there was a span of 17 bases. The CDR3 has 15 residues. The DNA of the CDR3 is TGTGCCAGCAGGGTTGCGGAAGGAATCTATTCACCCCTCCACTTT. Its protein product is CASRVAEGIYSPLHF.